This T cell receptor beta chain was captured by sequencing in a study of a mutant IDH1 vaccine in newly diagnosed glioma. At the level of the study: Among treated patients, around 62% were male and about 38% female, and mean age was approximately 43 years.

Germline assignment: CDR1 GTSNPN and CDR2 SVGIG (reference sequence). Deletions cut 4 bases from V and 0 bases from J, with 19 bases between. This CDR3 has 17 residues. Libraries were prepared by immunoSEQ multiplex PCR; TCRdb keeps only in-frame clonotypes and omits some of them. Here the sample spans fewer than 75,000 clones, roughly 83% being singletons. As for this clone: Its specificity is not known.

The time point here: week 11, during vaccination. Topical imiquimod accompanied each vaccine dose, which consisted of 300 ug of mutant IDH1 20-mer peptide. Sample: PBMCs, taken from a glioma patient whose treatment included an IDH1 peptide vaccine. The source of this sequence is a woman aged 50 to 60 with glioma. The rearrangement joins TRBV30 to TRBJ1-3; D gene uncertain. CDR3 in amino acids: CAWTLLSGFNSGNTIYF. In DNA form, the CDR3 reads TGTGCCTGGACCTTATTATCGGGCTTTAACTCTGGAAACACCATATATTTT.